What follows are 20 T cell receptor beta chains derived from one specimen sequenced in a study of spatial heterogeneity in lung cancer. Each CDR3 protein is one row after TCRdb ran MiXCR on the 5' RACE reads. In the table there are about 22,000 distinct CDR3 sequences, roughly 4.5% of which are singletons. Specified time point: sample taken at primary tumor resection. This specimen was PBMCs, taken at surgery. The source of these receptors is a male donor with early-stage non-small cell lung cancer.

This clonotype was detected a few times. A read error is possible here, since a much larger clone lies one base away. The CDR3 sequence is CASSMGGSNQPQHF. CDR3 DNA sequence: TGCGCCAGCAGTATGGGGGGTAGCAATCAGCCCCAGCATTTT. This chain connects TRBV10-2 to TRBJ1-5; D is possibly TRBD1 (5 bases). CDR3 length: 14 residues. CDR1 and CDR2 from the germline V gene are WSHSY and SAAADI. The ends were cut back, 5 bases at V and 0 bases at J, with 8 bases in the middle.

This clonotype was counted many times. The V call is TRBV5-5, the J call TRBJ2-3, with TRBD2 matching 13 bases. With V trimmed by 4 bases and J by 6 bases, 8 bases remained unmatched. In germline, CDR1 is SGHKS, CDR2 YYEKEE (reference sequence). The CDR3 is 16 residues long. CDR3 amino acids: CASSIGLAGAEDTQYF. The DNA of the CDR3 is TGTGCCAGCAGCATCGGACTAGCGGGAGCTGAGGATACGCAGTATTTT.

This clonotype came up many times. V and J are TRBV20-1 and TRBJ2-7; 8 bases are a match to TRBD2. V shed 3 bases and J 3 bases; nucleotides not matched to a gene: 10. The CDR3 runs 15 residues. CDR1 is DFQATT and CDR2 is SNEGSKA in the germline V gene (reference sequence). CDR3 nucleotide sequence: TGCAGTGCTAGGCCCGTCCCGAGCGGGAGCTACGAGCAGTACTTC. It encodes CSARPVPSGSYEQYF.

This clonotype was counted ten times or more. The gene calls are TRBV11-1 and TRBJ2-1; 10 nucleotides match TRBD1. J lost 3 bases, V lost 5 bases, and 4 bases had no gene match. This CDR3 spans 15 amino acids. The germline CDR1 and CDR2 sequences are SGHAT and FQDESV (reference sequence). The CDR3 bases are TGTGCCAGCAGCACAGGACAGGGGGACTACAATGAGCAGTTCTTC. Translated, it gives CASSTGQGDYNEQFF.

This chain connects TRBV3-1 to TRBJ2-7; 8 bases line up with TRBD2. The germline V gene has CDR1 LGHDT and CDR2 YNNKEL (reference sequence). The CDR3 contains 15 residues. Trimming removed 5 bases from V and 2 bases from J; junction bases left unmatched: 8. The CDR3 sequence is CASSSRTSPPYEQYF. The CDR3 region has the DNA TGTGCCAGCAGCTCCAGGACTAGCCCCCCCTACGAGCAGTACTTC.

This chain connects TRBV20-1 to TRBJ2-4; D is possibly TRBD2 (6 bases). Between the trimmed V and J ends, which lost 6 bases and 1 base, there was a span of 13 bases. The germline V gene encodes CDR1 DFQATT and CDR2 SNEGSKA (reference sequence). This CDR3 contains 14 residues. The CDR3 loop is CSALGGPAKNIQYF. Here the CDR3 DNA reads TGCAGTGCACTGGGAGGCCCGGCCAAAAACATTCAGTACTTC.

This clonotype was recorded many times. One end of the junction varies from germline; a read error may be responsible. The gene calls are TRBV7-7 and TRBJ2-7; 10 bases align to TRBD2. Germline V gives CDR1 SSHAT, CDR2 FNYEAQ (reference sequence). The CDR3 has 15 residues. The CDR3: CASSPLGTSEYEQYF. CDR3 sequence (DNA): TGTGCTAGCAGCCCTCTGGGGACTAGCGAGTACGAGCAGTACTTC.

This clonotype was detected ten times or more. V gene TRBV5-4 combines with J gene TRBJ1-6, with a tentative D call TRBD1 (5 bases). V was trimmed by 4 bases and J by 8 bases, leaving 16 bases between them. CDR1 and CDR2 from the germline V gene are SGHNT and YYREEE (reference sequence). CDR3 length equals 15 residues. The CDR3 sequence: CASSGTGLDDSPLHF. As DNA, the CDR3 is TGTGCCAGCAGCGGGACTGGTTTGGATGATTCACCCCTCCACTTT. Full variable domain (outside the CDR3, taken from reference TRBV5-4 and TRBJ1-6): ETGVTQSPTHLIKTRGQQVTLRCSSQSGHNTVSWYQQALGQGPQFIFQYYREEENGRGNFPPRFSGLQFPNYSSELNVNALELDDSALYLCASSGTGLDDSPLHFGNGTRLTVT.

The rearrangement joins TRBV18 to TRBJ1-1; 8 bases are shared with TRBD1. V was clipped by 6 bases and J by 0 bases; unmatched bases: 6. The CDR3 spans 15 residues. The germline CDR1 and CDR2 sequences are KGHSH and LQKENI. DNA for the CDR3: TGTGCCAGCTCTAGGACAGGGAGCATGAACACTGAAGCTTTCTTT. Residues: CASSRTGSMNTEAFF.

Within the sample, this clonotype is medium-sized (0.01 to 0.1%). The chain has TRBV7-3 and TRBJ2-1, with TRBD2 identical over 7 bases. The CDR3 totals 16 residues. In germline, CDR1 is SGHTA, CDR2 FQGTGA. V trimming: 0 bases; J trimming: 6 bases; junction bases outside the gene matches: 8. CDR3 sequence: CASSLTGGSRGNEQFF. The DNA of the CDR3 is TGTGCCAGCAGCTTAACGGGCGGGAGTAGGGGCAATGAGCAGTTCTTC.

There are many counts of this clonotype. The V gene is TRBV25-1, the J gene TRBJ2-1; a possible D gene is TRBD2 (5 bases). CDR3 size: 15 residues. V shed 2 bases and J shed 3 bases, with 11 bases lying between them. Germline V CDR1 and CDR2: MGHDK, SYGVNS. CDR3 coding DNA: TGTGCCAGCAGTGAAAGGGAGCCCCTCTACAATGAGCAGTTCTTC. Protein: CASSEREPLYNEQFF.

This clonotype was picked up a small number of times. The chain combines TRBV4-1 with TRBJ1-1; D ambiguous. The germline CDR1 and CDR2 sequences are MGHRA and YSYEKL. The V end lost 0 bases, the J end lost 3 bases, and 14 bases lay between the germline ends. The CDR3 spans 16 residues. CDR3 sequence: CASSQDPDGRDTEAFF. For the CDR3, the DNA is TGCGCCAGCAGCCAAGATCCGGACGGAAGAGACACTGAAGCTTTCTTT.

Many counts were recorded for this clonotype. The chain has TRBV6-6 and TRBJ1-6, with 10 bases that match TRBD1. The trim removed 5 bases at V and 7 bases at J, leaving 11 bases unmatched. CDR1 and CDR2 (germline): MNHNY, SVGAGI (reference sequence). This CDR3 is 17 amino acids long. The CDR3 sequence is CASSNELGTGANSPLHF. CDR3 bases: TGTGCCAGCAGTAATGAGTTGGGGACAGGGGCGAATTCACCCCTCCACTTT.

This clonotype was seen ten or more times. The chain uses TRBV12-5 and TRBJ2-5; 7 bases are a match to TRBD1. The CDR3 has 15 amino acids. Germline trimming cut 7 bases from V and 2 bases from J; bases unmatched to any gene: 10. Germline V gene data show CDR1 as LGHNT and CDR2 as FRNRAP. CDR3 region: CASAPGQVDQETQYF. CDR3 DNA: TGTGCTAGTGCCCCAGGACAGGTGGATCAAGAGACCCAGTACTTC. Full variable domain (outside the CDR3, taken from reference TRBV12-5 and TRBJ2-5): DARVTQTPRHKVTEMGQEVTMRCQPILGHNTVFWYRQTMMQGLELLAYFRNRAPLDDSGMPKDRFSAEMPDATLATLKIQPSEPRDSAVYFCASAPGQVDQETQYFGPGTRLLVL.

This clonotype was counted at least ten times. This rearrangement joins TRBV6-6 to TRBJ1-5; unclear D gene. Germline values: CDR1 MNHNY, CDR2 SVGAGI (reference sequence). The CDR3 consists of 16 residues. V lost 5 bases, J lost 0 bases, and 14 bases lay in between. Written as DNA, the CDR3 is TGTGCCAGCAGTAACGGATGGGGAGATAGCAATCAGCCCCAGCATTTT. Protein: CASSNGWGDSNQPQHF.

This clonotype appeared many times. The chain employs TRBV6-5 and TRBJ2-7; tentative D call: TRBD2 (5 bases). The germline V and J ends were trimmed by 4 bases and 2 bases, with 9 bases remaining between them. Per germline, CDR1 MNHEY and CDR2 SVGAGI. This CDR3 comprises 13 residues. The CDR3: CASSSGSTYEQYF. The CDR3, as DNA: TGTGCCAGCAGTTCGGGGTCAACCTACGAGCAGTACTTC.

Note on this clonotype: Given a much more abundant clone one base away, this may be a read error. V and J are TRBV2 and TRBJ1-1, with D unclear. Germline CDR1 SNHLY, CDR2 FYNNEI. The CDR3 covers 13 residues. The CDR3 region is CASTRALNSEAFF. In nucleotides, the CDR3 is TGTGCCAGCACAAGGGCGCTGAACTCTGAAGCTTTCTTT.

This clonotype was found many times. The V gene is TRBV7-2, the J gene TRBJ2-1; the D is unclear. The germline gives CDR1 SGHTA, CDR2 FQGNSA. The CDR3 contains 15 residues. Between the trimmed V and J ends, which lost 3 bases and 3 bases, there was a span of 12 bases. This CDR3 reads CASSFRESYYNEQFF. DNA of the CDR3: TGTGCCAGCAGCTTTAGAGAGTCGTACTACAATGAGCAGTTCTTC.

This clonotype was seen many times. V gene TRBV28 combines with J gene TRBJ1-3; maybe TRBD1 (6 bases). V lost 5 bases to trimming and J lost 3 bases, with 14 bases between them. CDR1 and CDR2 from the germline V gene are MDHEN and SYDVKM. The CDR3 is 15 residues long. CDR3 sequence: CASSRGGALGNTIYF. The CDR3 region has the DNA TGTGCCAGCAGTCGCGGGGGGGCACTTGGAAACACCATATATTTT.

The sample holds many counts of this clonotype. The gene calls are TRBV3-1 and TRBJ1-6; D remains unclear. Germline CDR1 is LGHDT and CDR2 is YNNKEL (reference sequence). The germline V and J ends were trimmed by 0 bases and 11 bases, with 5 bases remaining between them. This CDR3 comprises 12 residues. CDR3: CASSQDITPLHF. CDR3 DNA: TGTGCCAGCAGCCAAGACATAACACCCCTCCACTTT.